The present TCR beta chain was sequenced within a study of naive and memory T cell subsets. An equimolar mix of two oligonucleotides served as the beta constant-region primer for TRBC1 and TRBC2. Each CDR3 protein gets one entry after TCRdb re-called the UMI-ligation and nested PCR reads with MiXCR. The sample consists of 65,000 to 85,000 distinct CDR3 sequences, roughly 14% of them appearing once. The CDR3 length is 16 residues. Germline assignment: CDR1 SGHVS and CDR2 FQNEAQ. After removal of 5 bases from V and 4 bases from J, the junction contained 7 bases not matched to a gene. The sample was central memory CD4+ T cells from blood. The receptor was isolated from a human donor in good health. This sequence joins TRBV7-8 and TRBJ2-5, with 13 bases aligning to TRBD2. Here the CDR3 reads CASSTGLAGAGETQYF. The CDR3, as DNA: TGTGCCAGCAGCACCGGACTAGCGGGAGCCGGAGAGACCCAGTACTTC.